This record concerns one T cell receptor (beta chain) sequence. The record originates from a study of patients and donors after allogeneic stem cell transplantation. TCRdb fed the RT-PCR reads into MiXCR, producing one record per CDR3 protein. The data show about 960,000 distinct CDR3 sequences, 15% to 20% seen once. CDR1 is SGHTA, CDR2 FQGNSA, per germline. The CDR3 has 14 amino acids. V was shortened by 1 base and J by 8 bases, with 12 bases between the two germline ends. This receptor was identified in a human donor who was either an allogeneic HSCT recipient or a stem cell or donor lymphocyte infusion donor (not recorded which). It is not recorded whose cells these are; they may come from a transplant donor. Sample: blood, either unsorted or a sorted T cell fraction (not recorded which). V is TRBV7-2 and J is TRBJ1-3; no reliable D call. The CDR3 region is CASSLGSRGDTIYF. In DNA form, the CDR3 reads TGTGCCAGCAGCTTAGGGTCGCGAGGAGACACCATATATTTT.